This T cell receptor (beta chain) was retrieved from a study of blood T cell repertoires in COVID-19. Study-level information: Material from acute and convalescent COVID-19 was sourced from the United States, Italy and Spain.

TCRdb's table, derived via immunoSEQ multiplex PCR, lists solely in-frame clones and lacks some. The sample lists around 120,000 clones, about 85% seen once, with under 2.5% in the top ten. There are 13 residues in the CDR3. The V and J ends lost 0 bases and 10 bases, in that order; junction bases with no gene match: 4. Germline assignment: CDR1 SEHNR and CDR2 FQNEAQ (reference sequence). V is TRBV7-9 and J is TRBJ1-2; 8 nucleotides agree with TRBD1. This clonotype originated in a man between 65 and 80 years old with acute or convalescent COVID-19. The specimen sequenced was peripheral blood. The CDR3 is CASSLAGQGDYTF. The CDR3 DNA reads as TGTGCCAGCAGCTTAGCCGGACAGGGTGACTACACCTTC.